The 27 T cell receptor beta chains below were found in one sample sequenced in a study of T cell responses to AZD1222 COVID-19 vaccine. Sequenced by immunoSEQ multiplex PCR; TCRdb stores in-frame clones only, minus some. The repertoire consists of around 120,000 clones, with roughly 90% occurring once and the leading ten covering around 2.5%. Here the sequenced sample was peripheral blood, taken 28 days after the second AZD1222 dose. All receptors derive from an adult who received the AZD1222 COVID-19 vaccine.

The rearrangement links TRBV28 to TRBJ1-6; TRBD1 agrees at 10 bases. Trimming cost V 8 bases and J 10 bases; bases outside gene matches: 5. Germline V lookup: CDR1 MDHEN, CDR2 SYDVKM. The CDR3 sequence is 13 residues long. The CDR3 DNA sequence: TGTGCCAGCCGGGACAGGGGTAGCTCACCCCTCCACTTT. This encodes CASRDRGSSPLHF.

In this sample, this clone turned up once. The gene calls are TRBV24-1 and TRBJ1-5, with D uncertain. V lost 2 bases to trimming and J lost 7 bases, with 14 bases between them. The CDR3 is 15 amino acids. The germline V gene has CDR1 KGHDR and CDR2 SFDVKD. CDR3 loop: CATSDSSGRAQPQHF. The CDR3 DNA is TGTGCCACCAGTGATTCCTCCGGTAGGGCACAGCCCCAGCATTTT.

The J gene is TRBJ2-1, the V gene TRBV5-1; tentative D call: TRBD1 (6 bases). CDR1 is SGHRS and CDR2 is YFSETQ in the germline V gene. The ends were cut back, 0 bases at V and 5 bases at J, with 9 bases in the middle. This CDR3 region has 14 residues. The CDR3 spells CASSLGGHDNEQFF. CDR3 nucleotide sequence: TGCGCCAGCAGCTTGGGGGGGCACGACAATGAGCAGTTCTTC.

This clone occurred once. J is TRBJ1-1 and V is TRBV25-1, with TRBD1 as a possible D gene (5 bases). CDR1 is MGHDK and CDR2 is SYGVNS in the germline V gene. V was cut by 1 base and J by 0 bases, with 12 bases left in between. The CDR3 sequence is 16 residues long. As DNA, the CDR3 is TGTGCCAGCAGTGAATGGGGGGGGGTCATGAACACTGAAGCTTTCTTT. This sequence encodes CASSEWGGVMNTEAFF. The full variable domain, rest sourced from reference TRBV25-1 and TRBJ1-1, is EADIYQTPRYLVIGTGKKITLECSQTMGHDKMYWYQQDPGMELHLIHYSYGVNSTEKGDLSSESTVSRIRTEHFPLTLESARPSHTSQYLCASSEWGGVMNTEAFFGQGTRLTVV.

The sample holds a few counts of this clone. The chain couples TRBV28 to TRBJ1-5; weak D call: TRBD1 (5 bases). V gave up 10 bases and J gave up 2 bases, with 30 bases separating them. CDR3 size: 19 residues. The germline CDR1 and CDR2 sequences are MDHEN and SYDVKM. CDR3 loop: CATIAFRTTLREGNQPQHF. Here the CDR3 DNA reads TGTGCCACCATTGCTTTCAGGACAACTCTCCGAGAGGGCAATCAGCCCCAGCATTTT.

This chain links TRBV6-5 with TRBJ1-2; D not resolved. The CDR3 extends over 14 amino acids. V was pared by 2 bases and J by 4 bases, with 11 bases between. CDR1 is MNHEY, CDR2 SVGAGI, per germline. The DNA of the CDR3 is TGTGCCAGCAGTTACGGCAGGAGCTCCTATGGCTACACCTTC. Translating it yields CASSYGRSSYGYTF.

The J gene is TRBJ2-2, the V gene TRBV9; D unresolved. From germline, CDR1 is SGDLS and CDR2 YYNGEE. Between the trimmed V and J ends, which lost 0 bases and 9 bases, there was a span of 12 bases. The CDR3 length is 14 residues. CDR3 sequence: CASSVGTGHRELFF. CDR3 coding DNA: TGTGCCAGCAGCGTAGGTACGGGTCACCGGGAGCTGTTTTTT.

The rearrangement uses TRBV28 and TRBJ2-7; 7 bases line up with TRBD1. The CDR3 consists of 16 residues. V dropped 2 bases and J dropped 2; count of bases not matched to a gene: 9. The germline CDR1 and CDR2 sequences are MDHEN and SYDVKM. The CDR3 DNA follows: TGTGCCAGCAGTTTACCCACAGGGGCGATCCCCTACGAGCAGTACTTC. Translating gives CASSLPTGAIPYEQYF.

This clone was seen a handful of times. The chain recombines TRBV3-1 (or the pseudogene TRBV3-2) with TRBJ2-7; D ambiguous. The V gene lost 2 bases and the J gene lost 2 bases, with 13 bases spanning the gap. Germline CDR1 reads LGHDT; CDR2 reads YNNKEL (reference sequence). CDR3 length equals 15 residues. CDR3 region: CASSQPHVSAYEQYF. The DNA for the CDR3 is TGTGCCAGCAGCCAACCTCACGTTTCGGCCTACGAGCAGTACTTC.

This sequence joins TRBV29-1 and TRBJ1-5; unclear D gene. V was clipped by 4 bases and J by 5 bases, with 12 bases between them. CDR1 SQVTM and CDR2 ANQGSEA come from the germline V gene. This CDR3 comprises 13 residues. CDR3 region: CSVAGRVDQPQHF. CDR3 sequence (DNA): TGCAGCGTTGCCGGGCGGGTTGATCAGCCCCAGCATTTT.

The CDR3 reads CAAGGSPLHF. CDR3 in DNA: TGTGCCGCTGGGGGGTCACCCCTCCACTTT. The chain combines TRBV4-2 with TRBJ1-6; a possible D gene is TRBD1 (5 bases). The CDR3 has 10 residues. Germline CDR1 and CDR2: LGHNA and YNFKEQ. Trimming stripped 11 bases from V and 10 bases from J, with 9 bases between.

J is TRBJ2-3 and V is TRBV12-3 or TRBV12-4; D not resolved. V gave up 2 bases and J gave up 6 bases, with 3 bases separating them. The CDR3 totals 11 residues. The CDR3 coding sequence is TGTGCCAGCAGTTTATTGGATACGCAGTATTTT. Translation gives CASSLLDTQYF.

The chain joins TRBV12-3 or TRBV12-4 to TRBJ1-2, with D hard to call. V was trimmed by 3 bases and J by 4 bases, leaving 9 bases between them. The CDR3 spans 13 residues. DNA for the CDR3: TGTGCCAGCAGTTTTCAGTATAGCTATGGCTACACCTTC. It encodes CASSFQYSYGYTF.

This sequence joins TRBV20-1 and TRBJ1-2; D is perhaps TRBD1 (5 bases). Germline V CDR1 and CDR2: DFQATT, SNEGSKA (reference sequence). V was cut by 3 bases and J by 4 bases, with 12 bases left in between. The CDR3 length is 13 residues. For the CDR3, the DNA is TGCAGTGCTAGTACGGGGGTGGGCTATGGCTACACCTTC. Translated: CSASTGVGYGYTF.

V gene TRBV5-1 combines with J gene TRBJ1-3; TRBD1 matches at 9 bases. Losses at the gene ends were 4 bases for V and 5 bases for J; bases not matched to a gene: 10. Germline V gives CDR1 SGHRS, CDR2 YFSETQ. The CDR3 sequence is 16 residues long. The CDR3 DNA reads as TGCGCCAGCAGCCCGTCGGGACAGGGAGGAAGAAACACCATATATTTT. Residues: CASSPSGQGGRNTIYF.

This chain's CDR3 is CASSLGSSGNTIYF. CDR3 coding DNA: TGTGCCAGCAGCTTAGGGTCCTCTGGAAACACCATATATTTT. This chain connects TRBV7-9 to TRBJ1-3; D is uncertain. CDR3 length: 14 residues. From germline, CDR1 is SEHNR and CDR2 FQNEAQ (reference sequence). Trimming removed 1 base at V and 0 bases at J, with 4 bases between.

The chain employs TRBV4-1 and TRBJ1-5; no reliable D call. Germline V CDR1 and CDR2: MGHRA, YSYEKL. The V and J ends lost 0 bases and 0 bases respectively, with 0 bases between them. The CDR3 is 13 residues long. CDR3 nucleotides: TGCGCCAGCAGCCAAGATAGCAATCAGCCCCAGCATTTT. Its translation is CASSQDSNQPQHF.

The rearrangement uses TRBV27 and TRBJ2-3; D is unresolved. This CDR3 is 14 amino acids long. Germline assignment: CDR1 MNHEY and CDR2 SMNVEV (reference sequence). Trimming removed 2 bases from V and 2 bases from J, with 8 bases in between. This chain's CDR3 is CASSLGQLTDTQYF. DNA for the CDR3: TGTGCCAGCAGTTTAGGGCAACTCACAGATACGCAGTATTTT.

The count of this clone is one. The chain is built from TRBV6-1 and TRBJ2-3, with 13 bases aligning to TRBD2. V dropped 4 bases and J dropped 8; count of bases not matched to a gene: 9. Per germline, CDR1 MNHNS and CDR2 SASEGT. This CDR3 is 16 amino acids long. The CDR3 here is CASSGTSGGARSTQYF. As DNA, the CDR3 is TGTGCCAGCAGTGGTACTAGCGGGGGGGCCAGGAGTACGCAGTATTTT.

This chain connects TRBV7-2 to TRBJ1-1; TRBD1 matches at 7 bases. Germline assignment: CDR1 SGHTA and CDR2 FQGNSA. The CDR3 is 13 amino acids. V dropped 6 bases and J dropped 7; count of bases not matched to a gene: 8. Here the CDR3 DNA reads TGTGCCAGCAGACCAGGGACAGCCCGTGAAGCTTTCTTT. Protein: CASRPGTAREAFF. The full variable domain, its missing parts supplied by reference TRBV7-2 and TRBJ1-1, is GAGVSQSPSNKVTEKGKDVELRCDPISGHTALYWYRQSLGQGLEFLIYFQGNSAPDKSGLPSDRFSAERTGGSVSTLTIQRTQQEDSAVYLCASRPGTAREAFFGQGTRLTVV.

The chain links TRBV19 to TRBJ2-7, with D possibly matching TRBD1 (5 bases). Trimming left V 3 bases short and J 0 bases short, with 9 bases between. The germline V gene encodes CDR1 LNHDA and CDR2 SQIVND (reference sequence). The CDR3 spans 14 residues. The CDR3 DNA reads TGTGCCAGTAGTATCTCAGGGATCTCCTACGAGCAGTACTTC. Translated: CASSISGISYEQYF.

This clone was observed a single time. The rearrangement links TRBV19 to TRBJ1-5; TRBD1 agrees at 8 bases. Germline V gene data show CDR1 as LNHDA and CDR2 as SQIVND (reference sequence). This CDR3 has 17 residues. With 0 bases clipped from V and 3 bases from J, the junction kept 7 bases outside the gene matches. The CDR3 here is CASSIDLTGGANQPQHF. CDR3 bases: TGTGCCAGTAGTATAGATCTCACAGGGGGGGCCAATCAGCCCCAGCATTTT.

V usage is TRBV2 and J usage is TRBJ2-1; TRBD1 might be the D (6 bases). Germline values: CDR1 SNHLY, CDR2 FYNNEI. CDR3 length equals 13 residues. V gave up 5 bases and J gave up 5 bases, with 10 bases separating them. The CDR3 sequence: CASSHNRDNEQFF. Here the CDR3 DNA reads TGTGCCAGCAGTCATAACAGGGACAATGAGCAGTTCTTC.

CDR3 DNA: TGTGCCAGCAGTGATGGACTGAACACTGAAGCTTTCTTT. It is translated as CASSDGLNTEAFF. The rearrangement joins TRBV2 to TRBJ1-1; D gene unclear. Germline CDR1 is SNHLY and CDR2 is FYNNEI. This CDR3 is 13 amino acids long. Trimming took 3 bases from V and 0 from J, leaving 5 bases between them.

In this sample, this clone turned up once. The chain recombines TRBV18 with TRBJ1-6; D may be TRBD1 (5 bases). The V gene lost 3 bases and the J gene lost 9 bases, with 18 bases spanning the gap. Germline CDR1 and CDR2: KGHSH and LQKENI. The CDR3 extends over 16 amino acids. The CDR3 loop reads CASSPLPAGEGSPLHF. CDR3 in DNA: TGTGCCAGCTCACCGCTACCCGCGGGGGAGGGTTCACCCCTCCACTTT.

The V and J genes are TRBV12-5 and TRBJ1-5; unclear D gene. The length of the CDR3 is 15 residues. The germline V gene encodes CDR1 LGHNT and CDR2 FRNRAP. Trimming removed 7 bases from V and 0 bases from J, with 13 bases in between. The CDR3 DNA is TGTGCTAGTGCCGCTGGGGTTTATAGCAATCAGCCCCAGCATTTT. Residues: CASAAGVYSNQPQHF.

The genes are TRBV20-1 and TRBJ2-1; D gene uncertain. The V gene lost 4 bases and the J gene lost 6 bases, with 4 bases spanning the gap. Germline values: CDR1 DFQATT, CDR2 SNEGSKA (reference sequence). The CDR3 totals 10 residues. CDR3 sequence reads: CSANRNEQFF. The CDR3, as DNA: TGCAGTGCTAACCGCAATGAGCAGTTCTTC.